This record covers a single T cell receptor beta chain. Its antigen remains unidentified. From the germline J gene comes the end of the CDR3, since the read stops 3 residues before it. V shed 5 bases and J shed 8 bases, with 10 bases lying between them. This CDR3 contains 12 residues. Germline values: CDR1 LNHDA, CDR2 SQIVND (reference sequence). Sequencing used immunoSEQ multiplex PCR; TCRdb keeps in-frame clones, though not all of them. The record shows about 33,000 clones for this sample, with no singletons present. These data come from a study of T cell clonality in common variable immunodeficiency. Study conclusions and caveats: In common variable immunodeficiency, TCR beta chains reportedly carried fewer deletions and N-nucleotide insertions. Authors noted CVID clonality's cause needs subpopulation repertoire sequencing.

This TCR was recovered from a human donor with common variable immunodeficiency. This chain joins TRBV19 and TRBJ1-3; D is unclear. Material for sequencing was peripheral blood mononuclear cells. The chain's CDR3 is CASSPGSHTIYF. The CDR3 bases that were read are TGTGCCAGTAGTCCCGGTTCCCACACC.